The clone carrying this T cell receptor beta chain was recorded a few times. These data originate in a study of early T cells in non-severe SARS-CoV-2 infection. With 5 bases removed from V and 6 bases from J, the gap between germline ends came to 19 bases. Germline CDR1 SEHNR, CDR2 FQNEAQ (reference sequence). The CDR3 runs 16 residues. One entry per CDR3 protein, called by TCRdb with MiXCR from the 5' RACE reads. The repertoire holds around 57,000 distinct CDR3 sequences, with under 15% as singletons. The TCR comes from an adult who was a healthcare worker with PCR-confirmed SARS-CoV-2 infection or an uninfected control (not recorded which). V gene TRBV7-9 combines with J gene TRBJ2-2; D ambiguous. Sequencing was performed on whole blood. CDR3 residues: CASSPGPEKGAGELFF. The CDR3 DNA reads TGTGCCAGCAGCCCTGGACCCGAAAAGGGCGCCGGGGAGCTGTTTTTT.